This TCR beta chain was sequenced during a study of regulatory T cells in long-lasting Graves disease. This sample's time point: newly diagnosed GD, antithyroid drugs for less than 3 months. RNA from PBMCs was the source of the TCR library. Arm-PCR of CDR3 regions with iRepertoire HTBI primers generated TCR beta libraries. TCRdb analysed the multiplex PCR reads with MiXCR anew, one entry per CDR3 protein. The data show roughly 530,000 distinct CDR3 sequences, with roughly 15% seen just once and 20% to 30% held by the top ten. This clonotype was seen ten or more times. CDR3 size: 13 residues. CDR1 and CDR2 (germline): KGHSH, LQKENI. V lost 4 bases to trimming and J lost 2 bases; unmatched junction nucleotides: 2. These data were likewise used in another study, on T cells in Graves' hyperthyroidism and ophthalmopathy.

The TCR originated in a woman aged 35 to 60 with Graves disease. The chain is built from TRBV18 and TRBJ2-7, with 7 bases that match TRBD1. The sample was peripheral blood mononuclear cells (PBMCs), taken at new diagnosis, from a patient treated with antithyroid drugs. CDR3 protein: CASSQGTAYEQYF. CDR3 sequence (DNA): TGTGCCAGCTCACAAGGGACAGCCTACGAGCAGTACTTC.